This T cell receptor (beta chain) was documented in a study of shared clonotypes between healthy human individuals. Whole-study findings and limits: Larger estimated richness was generally seen in naive subsets than in memory subsets.

In germline, CDR1 is SNHLY, CDR2 FYNNEI. V was clipped by 5 bases and J by 3 bases, with 12 bases between them. The CDR3 is 14 amino acids. On this clone: What it recognizes is unknown.

Donors were healthy HIV-negative adults without recently reported acute infections or vaccinations. The repertoire was sequenced with immunoSEQ multiplex PCR; TCRdb's copy has only in-frame clones and lacks some. Of a few million clones listed, about 94% are singletons. This TCR came from a man aged 18 to 29 in good health. The V gene is TRBV2, the J gene TRBJ2-3, with TRBD1 as a possible D gene (5 bases). The sample consisted of naive CD4+ T cells sorted from blood. Documented subset: CD45RA+ positively selected. The CDR3 region has the DNA TGTGCCAGCAGTCCACAGGTTTGGACAGATACGCAGTATTTT. This encodes CASSPQVWTDTQYF.